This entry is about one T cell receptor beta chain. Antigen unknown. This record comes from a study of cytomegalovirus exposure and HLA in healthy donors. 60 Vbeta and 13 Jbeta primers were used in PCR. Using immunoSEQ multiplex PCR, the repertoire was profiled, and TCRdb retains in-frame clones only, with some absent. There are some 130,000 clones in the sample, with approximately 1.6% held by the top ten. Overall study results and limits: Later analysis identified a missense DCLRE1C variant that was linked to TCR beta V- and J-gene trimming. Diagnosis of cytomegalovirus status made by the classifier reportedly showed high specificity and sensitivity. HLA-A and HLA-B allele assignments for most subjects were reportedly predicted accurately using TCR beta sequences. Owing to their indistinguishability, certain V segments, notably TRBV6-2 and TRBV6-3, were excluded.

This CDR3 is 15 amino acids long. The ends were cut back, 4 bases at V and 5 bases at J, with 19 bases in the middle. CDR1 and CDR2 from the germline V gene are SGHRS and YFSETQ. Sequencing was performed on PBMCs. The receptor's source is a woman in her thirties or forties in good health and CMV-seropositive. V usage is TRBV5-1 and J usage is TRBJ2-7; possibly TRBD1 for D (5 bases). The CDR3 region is CASSTTGITLHEQYF. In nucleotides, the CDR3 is TGCGCCAGCAGCACAACAGGAATTACCCTCCACGAGCAGTACTTC.